The rows below give T cell receptor beta chains drawn from one sample of a study of T cell repertoires in cytomegalovirus infection. MiXCR, run by TCRdb on the reads, gives a single entry per CDR3 protein. The repertoire holds about 530,000 distinct CDR3 sequences, with approximately 26% as singletons. Sequencing input: PBMCs. These TCRs come from a human donor in good health (CMV status not recorded). Some clones in this sample may be carry-over from other donors' samples. The CDR3 runs from the conserved cysteine through the conserved F or W. D genes are given only for firm matches. Clone size is not always given. Where it is, it says once, few, many or a class for expanded clones.

length: 15
size: -
J: TRBJ2-3
D: -
V: TRBV7-6
DNA: TGTGCCAGCAGCCCAGCCCGGGGAGCGACAGATACGCAGTATTTT
CDR3: CASSPARGATDTQYF

length: 16
size: many
J: TRBJ2-7
D: TRBD2
V: TRBV7-2
DNA: TGTGCCAGCAGCTCCCGTGCTAGCGGGGGAGGTTACGAGCAGTACTTC
CDR3: CASSSRASGGGYEQYF

length: 16
size: -
J: TRBJ2-3
D: TRBD2
V: TRBV29-1
DNA: TGCAGCGTTGAAGATCCGGCCAGCGGGAACGTAGATACGCAGTATTTT
CDR3: CSVEDPASGNVDTQYF

length: 12
size: few
J: TRBJ2-7
D: -
V: TRBV6-2/TRBV6-3
DNA: TGTGCCAGCAGTTACCACAGCTACGAGCAGTACTTC
CDR3: CASSYHSYEQYF

length: 16
size: -
J: TRBJ1-1
D: -
V: TRBV28
DNA: TGTGCCAGCAGTTTTAGGGCGCTCCCTCGAGGGACTGAAGCTTTCTTT
CDR3: CASSFRALPRGTEAFF

length: 16
size: few
J: TRBJ2-1
D: TRBD1
V: TRBV19
DNA: TGTGCCAGTAGTACCAGACAGGGGGCGCACCACAATGAGCAGTTCTTC
CDR3: CASSTRQGAHHNEQFF

length: 14
size: few
J: TRBJ2-5
D: -
V: TRBV6-5
DNA: TGTGCCAGCAGTTACGGCCAGGGAAAAGAGACCCAGTACTTC
CDR3: CASSYGQGKETQYF

length: 14
size: -
J: TRBJ2-7
D: TRBD1
V: TRBV7-9
DNA: TGTGCCAGCAGCTTAGCCGGGACAGGGAGGGAGCAGTACTTC
CDR3: CASSLAGTGREQYF

length: 14
size: once
J: TRBJ1-4
D: -
V: TRBV30
DNA: TGTGCCTGGAGTACGCCAGGGGTTAATGAAAAACTGTTTTTT
CDR3: CAWSTPGVNEKLFF

length: 17
size: -
J: TRBJ2-5
D: TRBD2
V: TRBV4-1
DNA: TGCGCCAGCAGCCTGTCCGGGACTAGCGGGAGTGGAGAGACCCAGTACTTC
CDR3: CASSLSGTSGSGETQYF

length: 14
size: -
J: TRBJ1-2
D: -
V: TRBV5-1
DNA: TGCGCCAGCACCTCGGACGGGGCGGCAGAGGGCTACACCTTC
CDR3: CASTSDGAAEGYTF

length: 14
size: few
J: TRBJ1-2
D: -
V: TRBV12-3/TRBV12-4
DNA: TGTGCCAGCAGTTCATTGGACGGGAACTATGGCTACACCTTC
CDR3: CASSSLDGNYGYTF

length: 16
size: -
J: TRBJ1-2
D: -
V: TRBV7-2
DNA: TGTGCCAGCACCCCTCACAGCTGGGGGGAGGACTATGGCTACACCTTC
CDR3: CASTPHSWGEDYGYTF

length: 16
size: -
J: TRBJ1-1
D: -
V: TRBV4-1
DNA: TGCGCCAGCAGCCACTCAGAGGCCCAGGGAGGGACTGAAGCTTTCTTT
CDR3: CASSHSEAQGGTEAFF

length: 15
size: few
J: TRBJ2-1
D: -
V: TRBV5-4
DNA: TGTGCCAGCAGCGGGGGGGCGGGGACCTACAATGAGCAGTTCTTC
CDR3: CASSGGAGTYNEQFF

length: 15
size: -
J: TRBJ2-7
D: -
V: TRBV7-9
DNA: TGTGCCAGCAGCTTAGGGTCGAGCCCAGGCCTCGAGCAGTACTTC
CDR3: CASSLGSSPGLEQYF

length: 12
size: -
J: TRBJ2-5
D: -
V: TRBV28
DNA: TGTGCCAGCAGTTTAACCGTGGGGACCCAGTACTTC
CDR3: CASSLTVGTQYF

length: 12
size: many
J: TRBJ1-5
D: -
V: TRBV28
DNA: TGTGCCAGCAGGCAGGGGAGCCAGCCCCAGCATTTT
CDR3: CASRQGSQPQHF

length: 14
size: -
J: TRBJ2-1
D: -
V: TRBV6-1
DNA: TGTGCCAGCAGCAGACAGACAGGTGACAATGAGCAGTTCTTC
CDR3: CASSRQTGDNEQFF

length: 16
size: few
J: TRBJ2-3
D: TRBD2
V: TRBV7-8
DNA: TGTGCCAGCAGCTTGTTAGCGGGAGCGGGTCCAGATACGCAGTATTTT
CDR3: CASSLLAGAGPDTQYF

length: 14
size: -
J: TRBJ1-2
D: -
V: TRBV28
DNA: TGTGCCAGCAGTTCCCCGGGGGGAGACTATGGCTACACCTTC
CDR3: CASSSPGGDYGYTF

length: 17
size: -
J: TRBJ2-3
D: TRBD2
V: TRBV15
DNA: TGTGCCACCAGCAGAGAGGGACTAGCCGCCAGCACAGATACGCAGTATTTT
CDR3: CATSREGLAASTDTQYF

length: 15
size: -
J: TRBJ2-3
D: TRBD1
V: TRBV11-3
DNA: TGTGCCAGCAGCTTGGGACAGTGGGAAAAAGATACGCAGTATTTT
CDR3: CASSLGQWEKDTQYF

length: 14
size: many
J: TRBJ2-1
D: -
V: TRBV28
DNA: TGTGCCAGCACTTCCCCAGGGAAGCTCAATGAGCAGTTCTTC
CDR3: CASTSPGKLNEQFF

length: 12
size: -
J: TRBJ1-1
D: -
V: TRBV6-6
DNA: TGTGCCAGCACTAATACGAGGACTGAAGCTTTCTTT
CDR3: CASTNTRTEAFF

length: 15
size: -
J: TRBJ1-1
D: -
V: TRBV11-2
DNA: TGTGCCAGCAGCTCTCGATCACCGAACAACACTGAAGCTTTCTTT
CDR3: CASSSRSPNNTEAFF

length: 17
size: -
J: TRBJ2-2
D: TRBD2
V: TRBV28
DNA: TGTGCCAGCAGTCGAGGGACTAGCGGGAGACGTTCCGGGGAGCTGTTTTTT
CDR3: CASSRGTSGRRSGELFF

length: 14
size: -
J: TRBJ2-2
D: -
V: TRBV5-4
DNA: TGTGCCAGCAGCTTGTGGAGTCTGGGCGGGGAGCTGTTTTTT
CDR3: CASSLWSLGGELFF

length: 14
size: few
J: TRBJ1-5
D: -
V: TRBV28
DNA: TGTGCCAGCAGTTCCCTGACATCTGGTCAGCCCCAGCATTTT
CDR3: CASSSLTSGQPQHF

length: 14
size: -
J: TRBJ1-4
D: -
V: TRBV20-1
DNA: TGCAGTGCTAGGGATGACGCAACTAATGAAAAACTGTTTTTT
CDR3: CSARDDATNEKLFF

length: 17
size: -
J: TRBJ1-1
D: -
V: TRBV27
DNA: TGTGCCAGCAGTCCAAAATTCGGAGACGGCCTGAACACTGAAGCTTTCTTT
CDR3: CASSPKFGDGLNTEAFF

length: 15
size: few
J: TRBJ2-1
D: TRBD2
V: TRBV12-3/TRBV12-4
DNA: TGTGCCAGCAGTTTAGCCGGGACTATCTACAATGAGCAGTTCTTC
CDR3: CASSLAGTIYNEQFF

length: 14
size: few
J: TRBJ1-6
D: -
V: TRBV12-3/TRBV12-4
DNA: TGTGCCAGCAGTTTAGAGGTTCCAAATTCACCCCTCCACTTT
CDR3: CASSLEVPNSPLHF

length: 13
size: few
J: TRBJ2-6
D: -
V: TRBV20-1
DNA: TGCAGTGCTTCGCCCTCTGGGGCCAACGTCCTGACTTTC
CDR3: CSASPSGANVLTF

length: 16
size: many
J: TRBJ2-1
D: -
V: TRBV7-2
DNA: TGTGCCAGCAGCTTAGTGGTAGATTTGTCCTACAATGAGCAGTTCTTC
CDR3: CASSLVVDLSYNEQFF

length: 13
size: -
J: TRBJ2-7
D: -
V: TRBV27
DNA: TGTGCCAGCAGTTCATTCCAGGGTTACGAGCAGTACTTC
CDR3: CASSSFQGYEQYF

length: 13
size: -
J: TRBJ1-2
D: TRBD1
V: TRBV15
DNA: TGTGCCACCCGAGGGACAGGGTTCGGGGGCTACACCTTC
CDR3: CATRGTGFGGYTF

length: 14
size: few
J: TRBJ2-7
D: TRBD1
V: TRBV27
DNA: TGTGCCAGCAGTGGACAGGGTTCGTCCTACGAGCAGTACTTC
CDR3: CASSGQGSSYEQYF

length: 13
size: once
J: TRBJ2-3
D: TRBD2
V: TRBV4-3
DNA: TGCGCCAGCAGCCAAGGGGAGGGAGATACGCAGTATTTT
CDR3: CASSQGEGDTQYF

length: 13
size: -
J: TRBJ1-2
D: -
V: TRBV19
DNA: TGTGCCAGTGGCATTGGCTCCCTGGGTGGCTACACCTTC
CDR3: CASGIGSLGGYTF

length: 14
size: -
J: TRBJ1-1
D: TRBD1
V: TRBV20-1
DNA: TGCAGTGCTAGCCCGGGACAGGGTTACACTGAAGCTTTCTTT
CDR3: CSASPGQGYTEAFF

length: 15
size: -
J: TRBJ2-5
D: TRBD2
V: TRBV6-2/TRBV6-3
DNA: TGTGCCAGCAGGGCCAGCGGGAGTGTTGGCGAGACCCAGTACTTC
CDR3: CASRASGSVGETQYF

length: 11
size: -
J: TRBJ1-1
D: -
V: TRBV25-1
DNA: TGTGCCAGCAGTGAGGACACGGAAGCTTTCTTT
CDR3: CASSEDTEAFF

length: 15
size: few
J: TRBJ1-4
D: -
V: TRBV5-1
DNA: TGCGCCAGCAGCCTCGGGACGACAACTAATGAAAAACTGTTTTTT
CDR3: CASSLGTTTNEKLFF

length: 14
size: -
J: TRBJ1-1
D: TRBD1
V: TRBV5-1
DNA: TGCGCCAGCAGCCTTGGACAGGTCAGGGGTGAAGCTTTCTTT
CDR3: CASSLGQVRGEAFF

length: 13
size: many
J: TRBJ2-7
D: -
V: TRBV7-3
DNA: TGTGCCAGCAGCTGGGCGAGCTCCTACGAGCAGTACTTC
CDR3: CASSWASSYEQYF

length: 14
size: -
J: TRBJ2-5
D: -
V: TRBV3-1
DNA: TGTGCCAGCAGCCCGGCAGGGCAGTTTGGGACCCAGTACTTC
CDR3: CASSPAGQFGTQYF

length: 13
size: few
J: TRBJ2-7
D: -
V: TRBV20-1
DNA: TGCAGTGCTAGTTACACTTACGGGGGCGAGCAGTACTTC
CDR3: CSASYTYGGEQYF

length: 14
size: many
J: TRBJ2-1
D: -
V: TRBV11-3
DNA: TGTGCCAGCAGTCTAACCCAGCGCTTAGGGGAGCAGTTCTTC
CDR3: CASSLTQRLGEQFF

length: 16
size: -
J: TRBJ2-6
D: TRBD1
V: TRBV5-4
DNA: TGTGCCAGCAGCCCACCTCGACAGGGTGGGGCCAACGTCCTGACTTTC
CDR3: CASSPPRQGGANVLTF

length: 14
size: -
J: TRBJ1-1
D: -
V: TRBV5-1
DNA: TGCGCCAGCAGCTTGAGGCCAGCCAACACTGAAGCTTTCTTT
CDR3: CASSLRPANTEAFF

length: 15
size: -
J: TRBJ1-5
D: -
V: TRBV19
DNA: TGTGCCAGTAGACGAGTGACCTGGGGCAATCAGCCCCAGCATTTT
CDR3: CASRRVTWGNQPQHF

length: 18
size: -
J: TRBJ1-2
D: TRBD1
V: TRBV28
DNA: TGTGCCAGCAGTCCTCTAGGGGACAGAATCGGCCCTAACTATGGCTACACCTTC
CDR3: CASSPLGDRIGPNYGYTF

length: 14
size: -
J: TRBJ1-2
D: -
V: TRBV20-1
DNA: TGCAGTGCTAGAGGGGGTTACGGTGACTATGGCTACACCTTC
CDR3: CSARGGYGDYGYTF

length: 15
size: few
J: TRBJ2-2
D: TRBD1
V: TRBV20-1
DNA: TGCAGTGCTTCCGGGACAGGGGGTTCAGTTGGGGAGCTGTTTTTT
CDR3: CSASGTGGSVGELFF

length: 15
size: -
J: TRBJ2-3
D: -
V: TRBV7-9
DNA: TGTGCCAGCAGCACGAGGGGGGCTAGCACAGATACGCAGTATTTT
CDR3: CASSTRGASTDTQYF

length: 13
size: many
J: TRBJ2-5
D: -
V: TRBV7-2
DNA: TGTGCCAGCAGCTTAGTAGGCGGTGAGACCCAGTACTTC
CDR3: CASSLVGGETQYF

length: 15
size: many
J: TRBJ2-2
D: -
V: TRBV7-9
DNA: TGTGCCAGCAGCTTATTGGCAGGGGTTGCCGGGGAGCTGTTTTTT
CDR3: CASSLLAGVAGELFF

length: 11
size: -
J: TRBJ1-3
D: -
V: TRBV12-3/TRBV12-4
DNA: TGTGCCAGCAGCTTGTGGGACACCATATATTTT
CDR3: CASSLWDTIYF